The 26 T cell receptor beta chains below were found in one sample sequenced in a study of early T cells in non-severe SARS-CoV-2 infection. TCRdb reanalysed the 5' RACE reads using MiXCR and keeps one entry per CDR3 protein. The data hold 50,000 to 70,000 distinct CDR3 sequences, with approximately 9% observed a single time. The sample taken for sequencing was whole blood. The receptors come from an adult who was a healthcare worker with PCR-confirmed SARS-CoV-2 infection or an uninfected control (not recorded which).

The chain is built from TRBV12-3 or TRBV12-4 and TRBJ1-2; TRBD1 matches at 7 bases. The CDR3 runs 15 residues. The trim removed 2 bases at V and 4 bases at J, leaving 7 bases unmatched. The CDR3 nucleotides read TGTGCCAGCAGTTTACAGGAGGGGGCCGTCTATGGCTACACCTTC. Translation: CASSLQEGAVYGYTF.

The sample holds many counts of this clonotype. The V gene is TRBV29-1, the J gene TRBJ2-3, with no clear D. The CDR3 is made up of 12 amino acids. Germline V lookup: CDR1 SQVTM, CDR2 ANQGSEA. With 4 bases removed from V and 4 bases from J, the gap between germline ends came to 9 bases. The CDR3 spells CSVGLAADTQYF. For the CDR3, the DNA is TGCAGCGTTGGATTAGCCGCAGATACGCAGTATTTT.

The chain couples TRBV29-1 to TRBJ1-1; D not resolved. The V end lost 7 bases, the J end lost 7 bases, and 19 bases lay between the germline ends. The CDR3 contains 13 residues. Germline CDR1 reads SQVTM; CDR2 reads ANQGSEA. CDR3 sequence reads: CSAIANGSNEAFF. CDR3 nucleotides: TGCAGCGCAATTGCGAATGGCAGTAATGAAGCTTTCTTT.

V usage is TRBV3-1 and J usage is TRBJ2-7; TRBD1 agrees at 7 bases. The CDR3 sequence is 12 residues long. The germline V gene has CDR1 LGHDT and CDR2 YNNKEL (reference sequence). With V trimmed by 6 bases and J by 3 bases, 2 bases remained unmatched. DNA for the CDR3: TGTGCCAGCAGTAACAGGGGCTACGAGCAGTACTTC. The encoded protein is CASSNRGYEQYF.

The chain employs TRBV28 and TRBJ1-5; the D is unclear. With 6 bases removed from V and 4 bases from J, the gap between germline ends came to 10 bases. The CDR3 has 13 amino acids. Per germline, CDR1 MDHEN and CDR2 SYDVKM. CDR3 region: CASRSGRNQPQHF. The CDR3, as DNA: TGTGCCAGCAGATCAGGTCGGAATCAGCCCCAGCATTTT. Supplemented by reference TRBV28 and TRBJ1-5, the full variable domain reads DVKVTQSSRYLVKRTGEKVFLECVQDMDHENMFWYRQDPGLGLRLIYFSYDVKMKEKGDIPEGYSVSREKKERFSLILESASTNQTSMYLCASRSGRNQPQHFGDGTRLSIL.

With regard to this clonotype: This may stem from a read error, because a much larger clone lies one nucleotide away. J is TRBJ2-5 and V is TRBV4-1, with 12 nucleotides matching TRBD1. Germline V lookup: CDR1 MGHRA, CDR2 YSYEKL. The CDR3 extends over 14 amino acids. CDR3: CTSSRDRGRETQYF. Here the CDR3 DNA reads TGCACCAGCAGCCGGGACAGGGGGCGAGAGACCCAGTACTTC.

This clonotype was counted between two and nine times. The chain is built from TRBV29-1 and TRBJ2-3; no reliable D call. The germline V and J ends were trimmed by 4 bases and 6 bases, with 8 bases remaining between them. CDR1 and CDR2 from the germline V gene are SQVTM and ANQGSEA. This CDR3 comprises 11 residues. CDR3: CSVAAGDTQYF. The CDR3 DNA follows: TGCAGCGTTGCGGCCGGGGATACGCAGTATTTT.

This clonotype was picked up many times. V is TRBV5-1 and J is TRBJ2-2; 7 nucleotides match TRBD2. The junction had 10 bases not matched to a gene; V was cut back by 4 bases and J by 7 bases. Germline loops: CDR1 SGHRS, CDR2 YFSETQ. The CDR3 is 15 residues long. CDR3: CASSPNRREIGELFF. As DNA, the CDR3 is TGCGCCAGCAGCCCTAATAGGCGGGAGATCGGGGAGCTGTTTTTT.

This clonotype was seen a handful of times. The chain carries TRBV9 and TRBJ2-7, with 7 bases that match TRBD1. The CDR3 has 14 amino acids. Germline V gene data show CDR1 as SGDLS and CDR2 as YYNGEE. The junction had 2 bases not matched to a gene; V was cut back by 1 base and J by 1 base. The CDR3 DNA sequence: TGTGCCAGCAGCGTACGGGACAGTTCCTACGAGCAGTACTTC. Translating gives CASSVRDSSYEQYF. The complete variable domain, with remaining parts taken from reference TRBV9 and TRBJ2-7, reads DSGVTQTPKHLITATGQRVTLRCSPRSGDLSVYWYQQSLDQGLQFLIQYYNGEERAKGNILERFSAQQFPDLHSELNLSSLELGDSALYFCASSVRDSSYEQYFGPGTRLTVT.

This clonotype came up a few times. The CDR3 protein is CASSHVPETQYF. The CDR3 nucleotides read TGTGCCAGCAGCCACGTACCAGAGACCCAGTACTTC. The chain recombines TRBV7-2 with TRBJ2-5; D gene uncertain. The CDR3 covers 12 residues. Trimming removed 5 bases at V and 4 bases at J, with 8 bases between. Germline assignment: CDR1 SGHTA and CDR2 FQGNSA. The full variable domain, completed using reference TRBV7-2 and TRBJ2-5, is GAGVSQSPSNKVTEKGKDVELRCDPISGHTALYWYRQSLGQGLEFLIYFQGNSAPDKSGLPSDRFSAERTGGSVSTLTIQRTQQEDSAVYLCASSHVPETQYFGPGTRLLVL.

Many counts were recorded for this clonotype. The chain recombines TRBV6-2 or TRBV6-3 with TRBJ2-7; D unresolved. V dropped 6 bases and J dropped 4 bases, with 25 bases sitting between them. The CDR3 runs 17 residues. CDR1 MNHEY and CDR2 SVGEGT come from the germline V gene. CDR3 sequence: CASSPTVSEAWIYEQYF. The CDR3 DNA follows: TGTGCCAGCAGCCCTACGGTGTCGGAAGCGTGGATTTACGAGCAGTACTTC.

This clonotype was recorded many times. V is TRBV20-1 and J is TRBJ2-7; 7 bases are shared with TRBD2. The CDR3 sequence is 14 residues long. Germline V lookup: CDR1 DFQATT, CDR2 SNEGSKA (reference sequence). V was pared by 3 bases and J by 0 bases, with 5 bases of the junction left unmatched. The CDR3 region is CSASRGTNSYEQYF. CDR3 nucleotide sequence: TGCAGTGCTAGCCGCGGGACTAACTCCTACGAGCAGTACTTC.

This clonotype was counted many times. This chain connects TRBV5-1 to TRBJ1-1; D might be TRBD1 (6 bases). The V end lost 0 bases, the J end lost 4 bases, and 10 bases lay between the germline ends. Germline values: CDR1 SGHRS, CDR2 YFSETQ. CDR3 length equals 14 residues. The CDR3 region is CASSLGRGSTEAFF. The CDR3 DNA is TGCGCCAGCAGCTTGGGGAGGGGGTCCACTGAAGCTTTCTTT.

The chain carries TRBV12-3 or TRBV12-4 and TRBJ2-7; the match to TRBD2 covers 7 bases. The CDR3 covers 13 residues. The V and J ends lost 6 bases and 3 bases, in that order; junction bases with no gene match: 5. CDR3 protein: CASSRTRIYEQYF. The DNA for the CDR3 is TGTGCCAGCAGCCGGACTAGGATCTACGAGCAGTACTTC.

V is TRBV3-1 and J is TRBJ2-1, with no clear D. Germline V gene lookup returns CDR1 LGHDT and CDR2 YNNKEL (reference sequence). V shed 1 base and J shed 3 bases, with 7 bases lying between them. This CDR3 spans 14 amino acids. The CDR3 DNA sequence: TGTGCCAGCAGCCAAGGCGGCGGCTACAATGAGCAGTTCTTC. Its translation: CASSQGGGYNEQFF.

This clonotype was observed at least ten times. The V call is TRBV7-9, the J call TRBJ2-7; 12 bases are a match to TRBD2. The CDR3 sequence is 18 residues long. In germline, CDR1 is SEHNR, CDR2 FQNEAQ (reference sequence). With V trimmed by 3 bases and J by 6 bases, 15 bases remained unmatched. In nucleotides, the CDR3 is TGTGCCAGCAGCTTTATACATCTAGGACTAGCGGGACCCCTCGAGCAGTACTTC. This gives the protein CASSFIHLGLAGPLEQYF.

The CDR3 nucleotides are TGCAGTGCTAGACCGGGACAGCTCACCGGGGAGCTGTTTTTT. Translating it yields CSARPGQLTGELFF. The genes are TRBV20-1 and TRBJ2-2, with 7 nucleotides matching TRBD1. The CDR3 has 14 amino acids. J was trimmed by 4 bases and V by 2 bases; bases with no gene match: 4. The germline V gene encodes CDR1 DFQATT and CDR2 SNEGSKA (reference sequence).

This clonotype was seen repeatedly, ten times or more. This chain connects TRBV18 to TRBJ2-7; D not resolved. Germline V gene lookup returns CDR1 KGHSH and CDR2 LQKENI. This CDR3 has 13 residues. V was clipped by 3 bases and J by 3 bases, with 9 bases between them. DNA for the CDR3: TGTGCCAGCTCACCTTATCTTGACTACGAGCAGTACTTC. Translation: CASSPYLDYEQYF.

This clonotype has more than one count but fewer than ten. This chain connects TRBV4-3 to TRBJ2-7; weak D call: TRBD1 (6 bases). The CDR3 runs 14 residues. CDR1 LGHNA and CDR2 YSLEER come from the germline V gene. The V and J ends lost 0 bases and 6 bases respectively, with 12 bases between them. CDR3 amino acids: CASSQDPQGPEQYF. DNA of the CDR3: TGCGCCAGCAGCCAAGATCCTCAGGGGCCCGAGCAGTACTTC.

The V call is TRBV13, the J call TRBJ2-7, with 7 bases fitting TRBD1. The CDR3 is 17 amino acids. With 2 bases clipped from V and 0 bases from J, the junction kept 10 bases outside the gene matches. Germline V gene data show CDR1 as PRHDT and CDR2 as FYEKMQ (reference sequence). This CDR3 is CASSLSGLGTDSYEQYF. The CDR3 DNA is TGTGCCAGCAGCTTATCTGGATTGGGGACAGACTCCTACGAGCAGTACTTC.

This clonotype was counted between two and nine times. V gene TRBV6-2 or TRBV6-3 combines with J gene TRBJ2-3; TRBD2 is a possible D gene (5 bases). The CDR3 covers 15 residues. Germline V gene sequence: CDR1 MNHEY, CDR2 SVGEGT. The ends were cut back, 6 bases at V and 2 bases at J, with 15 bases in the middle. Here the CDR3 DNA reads TGTGCCAGCAGATTCTCGCGGGCCAACACAGATACGCAGTATTTT. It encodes CASRFSRANTDTQYF.

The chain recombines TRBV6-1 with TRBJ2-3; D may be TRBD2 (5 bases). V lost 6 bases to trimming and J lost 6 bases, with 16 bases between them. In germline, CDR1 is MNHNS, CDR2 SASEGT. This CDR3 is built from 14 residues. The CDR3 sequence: CASSRRSVGDTQYF. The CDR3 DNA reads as TGTGCCAGCAGCCGTCGTAGCGTCGGGGATACGCAGTATTTT.

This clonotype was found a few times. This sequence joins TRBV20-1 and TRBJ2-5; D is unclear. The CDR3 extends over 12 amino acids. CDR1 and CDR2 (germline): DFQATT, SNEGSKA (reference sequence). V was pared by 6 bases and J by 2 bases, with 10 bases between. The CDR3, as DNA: TGCAGTGCCCTACAAATACAAGAGACCCAGTACTTC. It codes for CSALQIQETQYF.

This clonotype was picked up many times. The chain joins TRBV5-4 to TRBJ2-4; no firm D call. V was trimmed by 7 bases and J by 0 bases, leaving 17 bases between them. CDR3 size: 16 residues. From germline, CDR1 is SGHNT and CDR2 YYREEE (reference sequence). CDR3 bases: TGTGCCAGCGAATTGGTGGCACCCGAAGCCAAAAACATTCAGTACTTC. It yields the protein CASELVAPEAKNIQYF.

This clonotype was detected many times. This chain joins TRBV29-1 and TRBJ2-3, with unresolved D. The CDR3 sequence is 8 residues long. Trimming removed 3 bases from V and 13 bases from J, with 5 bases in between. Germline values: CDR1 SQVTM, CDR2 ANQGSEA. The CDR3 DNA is TGCAGCGTTGATTTTGAGTATTTT. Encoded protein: CSVDFEYF.

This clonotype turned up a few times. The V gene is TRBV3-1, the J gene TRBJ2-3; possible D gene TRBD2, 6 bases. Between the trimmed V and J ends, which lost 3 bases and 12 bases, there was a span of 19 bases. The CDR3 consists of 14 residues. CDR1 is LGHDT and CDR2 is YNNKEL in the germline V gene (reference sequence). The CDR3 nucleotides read TGTGCCAGCAGCCAGGGTGTCCTGGGGGGTACACAGTATTTT. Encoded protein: CASSQGVLGGTQYF.